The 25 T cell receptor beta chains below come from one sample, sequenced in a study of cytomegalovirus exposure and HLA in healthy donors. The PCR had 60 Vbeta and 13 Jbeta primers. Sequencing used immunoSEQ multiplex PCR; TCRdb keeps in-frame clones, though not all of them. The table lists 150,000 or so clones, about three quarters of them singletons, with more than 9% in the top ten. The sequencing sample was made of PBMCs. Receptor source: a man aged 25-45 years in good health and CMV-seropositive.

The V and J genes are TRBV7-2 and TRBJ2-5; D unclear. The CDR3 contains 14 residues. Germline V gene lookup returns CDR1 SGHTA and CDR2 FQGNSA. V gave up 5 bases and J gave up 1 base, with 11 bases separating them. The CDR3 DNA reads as TGTGCCAGCAGCCCTCACTCAGGCCAAGAGACCCAGTACTTC. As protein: CASSPHSGQETQYF.

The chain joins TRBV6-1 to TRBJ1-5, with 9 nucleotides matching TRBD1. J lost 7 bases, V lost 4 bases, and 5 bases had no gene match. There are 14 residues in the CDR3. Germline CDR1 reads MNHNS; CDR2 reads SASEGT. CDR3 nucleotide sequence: TGTGCCAGCAGTGGGACAGGGGAAGTCCAGCCCCAGCATTTT. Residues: CASSGTGEVQPQHF.

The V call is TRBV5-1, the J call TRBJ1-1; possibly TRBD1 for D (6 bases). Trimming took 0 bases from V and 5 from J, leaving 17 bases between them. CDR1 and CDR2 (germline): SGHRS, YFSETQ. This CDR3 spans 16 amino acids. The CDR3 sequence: CASSLGGQIIRTEAFF. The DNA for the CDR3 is TGCGCCAGCAGCTTGGGGGGGCAAATAATTAGGACTGAAGCTTTCTTT. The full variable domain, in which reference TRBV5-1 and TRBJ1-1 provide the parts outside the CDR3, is KAGVTQTPRYLIKTRGQQVTLSCSPISGHRSVSWYQQTPGQGLQFLFEYFSETQRNKGNFPGRFSGRQFSNSRSEMNVSTLELGDSALYLCASSLGGQIIRTEAFFGQGTRLTVV.

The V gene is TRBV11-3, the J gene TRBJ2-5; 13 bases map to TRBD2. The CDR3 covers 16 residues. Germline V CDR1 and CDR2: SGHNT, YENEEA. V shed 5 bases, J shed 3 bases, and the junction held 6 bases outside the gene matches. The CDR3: CASSPGLAGVEETQYF. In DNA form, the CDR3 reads TGTGCCAGCAGCCCAGGACTAGCGGGAGTGGAAGAGACCCAGTACTTC. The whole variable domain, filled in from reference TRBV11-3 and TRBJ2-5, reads EAGVVQSPRYKIIEKKQPVAFWCNPISGHNTLYWYLQNLGQGPELLIRYENEEAVDDSQLPKDRFSAERLKGVDSTLKIQPAELGDSAVYLCASSPGLAGVEETQYFGPGTRLLVL.

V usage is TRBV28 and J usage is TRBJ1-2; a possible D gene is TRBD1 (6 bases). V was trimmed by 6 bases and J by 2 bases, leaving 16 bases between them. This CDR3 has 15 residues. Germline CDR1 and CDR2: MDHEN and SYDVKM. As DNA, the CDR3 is TGTGCCAGCAGCCATCGGGACAATTTCAACTATGGCTACACCTTC. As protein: CASSHRDNFNYGYTF.

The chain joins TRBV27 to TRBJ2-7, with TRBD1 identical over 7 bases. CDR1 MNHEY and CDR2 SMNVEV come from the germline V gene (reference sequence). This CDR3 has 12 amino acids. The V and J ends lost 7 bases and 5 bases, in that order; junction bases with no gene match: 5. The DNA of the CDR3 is TGTGCCAGCACCGACAGGGTACACGAGCAGTACTTC. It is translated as CASTDRVHEQYF.

Here the CDR3 reads CASSLNGQGTYGYTF. CDR3 DNA sequence: TGTGCCAGCAGCTTAAACGGACAGGGGACCTATGGCTACACCTTC. The genes are TRBV7-2 and TRBJ1-2; 9 nucleotides line up with TRBD1. J lost 4 bases, V lost 2 bases, and 5 bases had no gene match. Germline CDR1 and CDR2: SGHTA and FQGNSA. The CDR3 consists of 15 residues. Full variable domain (remainder filled in from reference TRBV7-2 and TRBJ1-2): GAGVSQSPSNKVTEKGKDVELRCDPISGHTALYWYRQSLGQGLEFLIYFQGNSAPDKSGLPSDRFSAERTGGSVSTLTIQRTQQEDSAVYLCASSLNGQGTYGYTFGSGTRLTVV.

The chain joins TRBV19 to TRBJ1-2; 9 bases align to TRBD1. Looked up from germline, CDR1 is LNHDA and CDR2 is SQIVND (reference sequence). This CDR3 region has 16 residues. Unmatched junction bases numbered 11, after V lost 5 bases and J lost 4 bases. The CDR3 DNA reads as TGTGCCAGTAGTCCGGGACAGGGTCGTAGTATCTATGGCTACACCTTC. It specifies CASSPGQGRSIYGYTF.

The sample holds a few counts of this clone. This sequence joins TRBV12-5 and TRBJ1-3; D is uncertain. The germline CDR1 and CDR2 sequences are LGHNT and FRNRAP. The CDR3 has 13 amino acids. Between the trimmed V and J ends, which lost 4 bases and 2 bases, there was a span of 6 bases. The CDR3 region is CASGSGTGNTIYF. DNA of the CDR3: TGTGCTAGTGGTTCTGGCACTGGAAACACCATATATTTT.

CDR3 DNA sequence: TGTGCCAGCTCACCACCTGGCGCGGGGGGAACTCAGCCCCAGCATTTT. The encoded protein is CASSPPGAGGTQPQHF. The chain is built from TRBV18 and TRBJ1-5, with D perhaps matching TRBD1 (5 bases). Germline-derived CDR1 and CDR2 are KGHSH and LQKENI. V gave up 0 bases and J gave up 6 bases, with 15 bases separating them. The CDR3 is made up of 16 amino acids.

The CDR3 loop is CASRLAGHNEQFF. In DNA, the CDR3 is TGTGCCAGCCGACTAGCGGGGCACAATGAGCAGTTCTTC. The chain uses TRBV7-9 and TRBJ2-1, with 11 bases matching TRBD2. The V segment lost 8 bases and the J segment 5 bases; nucleotides outside the gene matches: 2. CDR3 size: 13 residues. Germline assignment: CDR1 SEHNR and CDR2 FQNEAQ (reference sequence).

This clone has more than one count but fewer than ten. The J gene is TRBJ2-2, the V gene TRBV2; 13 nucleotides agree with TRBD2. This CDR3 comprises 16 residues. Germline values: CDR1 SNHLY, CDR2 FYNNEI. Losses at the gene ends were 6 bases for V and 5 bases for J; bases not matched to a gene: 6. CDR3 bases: TGTGCCAGCAGCGAATCGGGACTAGCGGGAACCGGGGAGCTGTTTTTT. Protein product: CASSESGLAGTGELFF.

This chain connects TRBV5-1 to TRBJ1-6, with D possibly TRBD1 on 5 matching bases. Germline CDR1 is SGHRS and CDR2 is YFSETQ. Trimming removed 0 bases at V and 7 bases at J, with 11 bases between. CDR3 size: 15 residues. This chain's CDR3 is CASSLEGVRNSPLHF. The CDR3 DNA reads TGCGCCAGCAGCTTGGAAGGGGTGAGAAATTCACCCCTCCACTTT.

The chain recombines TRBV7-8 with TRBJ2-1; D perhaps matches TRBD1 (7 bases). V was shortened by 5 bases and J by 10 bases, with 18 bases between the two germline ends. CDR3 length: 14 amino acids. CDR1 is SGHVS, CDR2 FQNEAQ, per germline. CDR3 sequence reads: CASSARRGDREQFF. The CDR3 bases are TGTGCCAGCAGCGCCCGGAGGGGGGACAGAGAGCAGTTCTTC.

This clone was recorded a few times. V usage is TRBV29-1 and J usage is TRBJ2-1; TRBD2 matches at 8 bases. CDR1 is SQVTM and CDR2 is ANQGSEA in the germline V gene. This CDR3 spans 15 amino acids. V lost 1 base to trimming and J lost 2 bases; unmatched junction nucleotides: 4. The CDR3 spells CSVEGAGGPYNEQFF. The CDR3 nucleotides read TGCAGCGTTGAAGGGGCGGGAGGACCCTACAATGAGCAGTTCTTC.

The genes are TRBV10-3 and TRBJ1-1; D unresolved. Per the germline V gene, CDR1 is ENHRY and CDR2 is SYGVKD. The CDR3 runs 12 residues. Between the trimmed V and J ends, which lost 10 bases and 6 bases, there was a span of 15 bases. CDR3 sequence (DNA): TGTGCCACGTCCGGGTCCGGCGCTGAAGCTTTCTTT. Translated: CATSGSGAEAFF.

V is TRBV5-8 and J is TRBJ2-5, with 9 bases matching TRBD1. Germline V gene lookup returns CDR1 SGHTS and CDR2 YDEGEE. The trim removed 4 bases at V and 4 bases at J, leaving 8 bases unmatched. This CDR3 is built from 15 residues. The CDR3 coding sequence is TGTGCCAGCAGCGTCCGAGGACAGGGGCCAGAGACCCAGTACTTC. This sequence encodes CASSVRGQGPETQYF.

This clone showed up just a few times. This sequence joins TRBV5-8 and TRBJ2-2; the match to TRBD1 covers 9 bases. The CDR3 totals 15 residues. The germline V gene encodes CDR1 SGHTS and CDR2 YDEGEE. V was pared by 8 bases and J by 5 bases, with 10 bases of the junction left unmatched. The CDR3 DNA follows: TGTGCCAGGCGAACCGGGACAGGGCGGACCGGGGAGCTGTTTTTT. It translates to CARRTGTGRTGELFF. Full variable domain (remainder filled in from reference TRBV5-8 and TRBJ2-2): EAGVTQSPTHLIKTRGQQATLRCSPISGHTSVYWYQQALGLGLQFLLWYDEGEERNRGNFPPRFSGRQFPNYSSELNVNALELEDSALYLCARRTGTGRTGELFFGEGSRLTVL.

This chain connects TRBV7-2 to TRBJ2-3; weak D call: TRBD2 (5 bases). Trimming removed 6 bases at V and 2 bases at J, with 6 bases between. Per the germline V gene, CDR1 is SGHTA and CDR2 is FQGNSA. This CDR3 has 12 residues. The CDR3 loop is CASRRATDTQYF. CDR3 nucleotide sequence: TGTGCCAGCAGGAGGGCCACAGATACGCAGTATTTT.

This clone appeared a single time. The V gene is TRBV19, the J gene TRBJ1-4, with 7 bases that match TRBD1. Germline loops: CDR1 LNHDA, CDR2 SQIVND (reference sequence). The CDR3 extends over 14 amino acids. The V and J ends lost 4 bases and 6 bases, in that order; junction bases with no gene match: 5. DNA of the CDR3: TGTGCCAGTAGTAAGGACAGGTTTGATGAAAAACTGTTTTTT. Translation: CASSKDRFDEKLFF.

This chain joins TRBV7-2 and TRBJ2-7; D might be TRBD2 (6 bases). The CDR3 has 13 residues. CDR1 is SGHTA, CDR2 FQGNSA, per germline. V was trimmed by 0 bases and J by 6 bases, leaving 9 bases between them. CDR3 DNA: TGTGCCAGCAGCTTAGCGGGAGGCTCCGAGCAGTACTTC. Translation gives CASSLAGGSEQYF.

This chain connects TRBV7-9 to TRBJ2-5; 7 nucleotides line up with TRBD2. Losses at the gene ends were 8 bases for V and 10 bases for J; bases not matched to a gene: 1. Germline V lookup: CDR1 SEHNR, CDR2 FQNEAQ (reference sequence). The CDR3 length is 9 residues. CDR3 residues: CASGGDQYF. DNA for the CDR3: TGTGCCAGCGGGGGGGACCAGTACTTC.

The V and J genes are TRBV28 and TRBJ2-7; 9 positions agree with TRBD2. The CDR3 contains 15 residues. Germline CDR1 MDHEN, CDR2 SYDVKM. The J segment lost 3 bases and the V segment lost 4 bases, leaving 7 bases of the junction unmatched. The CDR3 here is CASSSAGGDLYEQYF. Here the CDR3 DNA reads TGTGCCAGCAGTTCCGCGGGAGGGGACCTCTACGAGCAGTACTTC.

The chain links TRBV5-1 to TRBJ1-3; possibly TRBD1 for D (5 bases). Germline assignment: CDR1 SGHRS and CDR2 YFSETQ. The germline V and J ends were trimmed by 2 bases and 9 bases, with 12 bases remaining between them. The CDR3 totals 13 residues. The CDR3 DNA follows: TGCGCCAGCAGCTTCGATGGACAAAGCACCATATATTTT. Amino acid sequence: CASSFDGQSTIYF.

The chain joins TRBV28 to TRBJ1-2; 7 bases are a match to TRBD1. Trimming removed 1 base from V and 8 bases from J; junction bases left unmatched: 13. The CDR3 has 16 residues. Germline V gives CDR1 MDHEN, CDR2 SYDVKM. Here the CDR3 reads CASSLSAGGSSGGYTF. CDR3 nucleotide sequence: TGTGCCAGCAGTTTATCGGCAGGGGGATCTTCGGGAGGCTACACCTTC.